The next 10 T cell receptor beta chains were all read from a single sample in a study of cytomegalovirus exposure and HLA in healthy donors. With 60 Vbeta and 13 Jbeta primers, the PCR was carried out. The assay was immunoSEQ multiplex PCR, and TCRdb's table has in-frame clones only and misses some. The sample consists of 150,000 to 200,000 clones, 75% to 80% of them appearing once. What was sequenced was PBMCs. The source of these receptors is a female donor in good health and CMV-seronegative.

V and J are TRBV28 and TRBJ2-5; 10 bases are a match to TRBD1. CDR1 is MDHEN, CDR2 SYDVKM, per germline. The length of the CDR3 is 17 residues. Trimming removed 3 bases from V and 11 bases from J; junction bases left unmatched: 18. For the CDR3, the DNA is TGTGCCAGCAGTTTGGGGCTGGGGACAGGGGTCCTAGGGGAGCAGTACTTC. This gives the protein CASSLGLGTGVLGEQYF.

V gene TRBV4-1 combines with J gene TRBJ1-6; D may be TRBD1 (6 bases). Germline V gene data show CDR1 as MGHRA and CDR2 as YSYEKL. V was cut by 1 base and J by 12 bases, with 10 bases left in between. The CDR3 is made up of 13 amino acids. CDR3 DNA sequence: TGCGCCAGCAGCCAAGTCAAGGACAGACCCCTCCACTTT. Its translation: CASSQVKDRPLHF.

The CDR3 DNA is TGTGCCACCAGCAGAGTTGGGACAGGGCACAATCAGCCCCAGCATTTT. Its protein is CATSRVGTGHNQPQHF. The V call is TRBV15, the J call TRBJ1-5; 9 nucleotides line up with TRBD1. The V and J ends lost 1 base and 3 bases, in that order; junction bases with no gene match: 4. CDR1 is LNHNV, CDR2 YYDKDF, per germline (reference sequence). This CDR3 is 16 amino acids long.

This clone was observed a handful of times. The chain has TRBV9 and TRBJ1-2, with 8 bases matching TRBD1. This CDR3 is built from 14 residues. V trimming: 3 bases; J trimming: 4 bases; junction bases outside the gene matches: 5. Germline CDR1 is SGDLS and CDR2 is YYNGEE. CDR3 region: CASSATGQGYGYTF. In DNA, the CDR3 is TGTGCCAGCAGCGCCACCGGACAGGGCTATGGCTACACCTTC. The variable domain in full, with the rest retrieved from reference TRBV9 and TRBJ1-2, is DSGVTQTPKHLITATGQRVTLRCSPRSGDLSVYWYQQSLDQGLQFLIQYYNGEERAKGNILERFSAQQFPDLHSELNLSSLELGDSALYFCASSATGQGYGYTFGSGTRLTVV.

This clone appeared a few times. This chain connects TRBV5-1 to TRBJ1-1, with 8 bases that match TRBD1. This CDR3 has 16 residues. Per the germline V gene, CDR1 is SGHRS and CDR2 is YFSETQ. The trim removed 0 bases at V and 1 base at J, leaving 5 bases unmatched. For the CDR3, the DNA is TGCGCCAGCAGCTTGGCAGGGGGCAGTCGGAACACTGAAGCTTTCTTT. Translation: CASSLAGGSRNTEAFF. Using reference TRBV5-1 and TRBJ1-1 for the parts outside the CDR3, the full variable domain is KAGVTQTPRYLIKTRGQQVTLSCSPISGHRSVSWYQQTPGQGLQFLFEYFSETQRNKGNFPGRFSGRQFSNSRSEMNVSTLELGDSALYLCASSLAGGSRNTEAFFGQGTRLTVV.

The chain joins TRBV6-5 to TRBJ1-2, with 8 nucleotides matching TRBD1. Trimming took 5 bases from V and 7 from J; bases not matched to a gene: 12. Germline values: CDR1 MNHEY, CDR2 SVGAGI. This CDR3 contains 15 residues. This CDR3 reads CASSTPGQDRGGYTF. The CDR3, as DNA: TGTGCCAGCAGTACTCCGGGACAGGACCGGGGTGGCTACACCTTC.

J is TRBJ1-3 and V is TRBV4-1, with TRBD1 as a possible D gene (5 bases). Looked up from germline, CDR1 is MGHRA and CDR2 is YSYEKL. The ends were cut back, 4 bases at V and 0 bases at J, with 16 bases in the middle. This CDR3 comprises 17 residues. The CDR3 loop is CASSRGGVILSGNTIYF. DNA of the CDR3: TGCGCCAGCAGCCGAGGAGGGGTCATCCTCTCTGGAAACACCATATATTTT.

The chain employs TRBV5-6 and TRBJ2-3; D gene ambiguous. The CDR3 spans 13 residues. Germline-derived CDR1 and CDR2 are SGHDT and YYEEEE. V was shortened by 4 bases and J by 4 bases, with 10 bases between the two germline ends. The CDR3 loop is CASSLRPSDTQYF. The DNA of the CDR3 is TGTGCCAGCAGCCTACGCCCCTCAGATACGCAGTATTTT. The full variable domain, its missing parts supplied by reference TRBV5-6 and TRBJ2-3, is DAGVTQSPTHLIKTRGQQVTLRCSPKSGHDTVSWYQQALGQGPQFIFQYYEEEERQRGNFPDRFSGHQFPNYSSELNVNALLLGDSALYLCASSLRPSDTQYFGPGTRLTVL.

V and J are TRBV6-5 and TRBJ2-7; 8 nucleotides agree with TRBD1. Losses at the gene ends were 2 bases for V and 2 bases for J; bases not matched to a gene: 5. Germline V gene lookup returns CDR1 MNHEY and CDR2 SVGAGI. The CDR3 extends over 15 amino acids. The CDR3 region has the DNA TGTGCCAGCAGTTACACGCAGACAGGGGCCTACGAGCAGTACTTC. Translating it yields CASSYTQTGAYEQYF.

The table lists this clone with a few counts. This chain links TRBV28 with TRBJ2-3, with 8 bases lining up with TRBD1. CDR1 and CDR2 (germline): MDHEN, SYDVKM. The trim removed 8 bases at V and 2 bases at J, leaving 9 bases unmatched. CDR3 length: 15 residues. The CDR3 region has the DNA TGTGCCAGCGGCCCTGGACAGGGATTCACAGATACGCAGTATTTT. It is translated as CASGPGQGFTDTQYF.